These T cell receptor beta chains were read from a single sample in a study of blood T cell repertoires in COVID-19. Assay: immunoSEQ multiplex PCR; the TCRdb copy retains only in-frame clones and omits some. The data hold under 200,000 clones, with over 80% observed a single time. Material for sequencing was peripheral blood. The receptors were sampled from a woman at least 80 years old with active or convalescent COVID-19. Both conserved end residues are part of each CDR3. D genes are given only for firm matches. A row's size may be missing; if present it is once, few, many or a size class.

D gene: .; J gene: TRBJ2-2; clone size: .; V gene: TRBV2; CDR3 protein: CASILRGTTGELFF; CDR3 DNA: TGTGCCAGCATATTGAGGGGGACTACGGGGGAGCTGTTTTTT
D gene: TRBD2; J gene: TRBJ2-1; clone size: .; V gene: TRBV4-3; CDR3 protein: CASSQETSGGAREQFF; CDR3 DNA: TGCGCCAGCAGCCAAGAGACTAGCGGGGGGGCCCGCGAGCAGTTCTTC
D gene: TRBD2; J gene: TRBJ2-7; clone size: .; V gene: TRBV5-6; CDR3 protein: CASGGGAPAYEQYF; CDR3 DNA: TGTGCCAGCGGCGGGGGGGCTCCTGCCTACGAGCAGTACTTC
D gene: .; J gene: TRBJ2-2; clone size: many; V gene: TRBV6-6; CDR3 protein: CASRLAPGTGELFF; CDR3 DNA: TGTGCCAGCCGGCTAGCACCGGGGACCGGGGAGCTGTTTTTT
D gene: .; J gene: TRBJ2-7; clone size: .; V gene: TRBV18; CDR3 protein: CASTDAGIYEQYF; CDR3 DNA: TGTGCCAGCACCGATGCCGGGATCTACGAGCAGTACTTC
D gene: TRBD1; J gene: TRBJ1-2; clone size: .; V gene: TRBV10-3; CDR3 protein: CAISESSGQSNPLNYGYTF; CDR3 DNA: TGTGCCATCAGTGAGTCCTCGGGACAGTCGAACCCTCTAAACTATGGCTACACCTTC
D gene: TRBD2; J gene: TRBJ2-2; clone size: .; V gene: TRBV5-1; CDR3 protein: CASSTRGGANTGELFF; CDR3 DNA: TGCGCCAGCAGCACCCGCGGGGGGGCGAACACCGGGGAGCTGTTTTTT
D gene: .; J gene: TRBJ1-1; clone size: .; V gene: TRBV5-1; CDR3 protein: CASSSRGAGSTEAFF; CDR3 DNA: TGCGCCAGCAGCTCCCGAGGGGCCGGGAGTACTGAAGCTTTCTTT
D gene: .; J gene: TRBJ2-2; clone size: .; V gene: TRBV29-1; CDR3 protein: CSVYFRTFGQPVGTGELFF; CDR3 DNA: TGCAGCGTTTATTTCCGAACCTTTGGACAGCCTGTGGGCACCGGGGAGCTGTTTTTT
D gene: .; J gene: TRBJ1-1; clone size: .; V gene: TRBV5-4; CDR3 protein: CASSPQATMNTEAFF; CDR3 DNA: TGTGCCAGCAGCCCACAGGCTACTATGAACACTGAAGCTTTCTTT
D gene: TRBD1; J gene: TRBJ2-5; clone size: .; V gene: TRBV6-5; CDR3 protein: CASSYGGQGLWETQYF; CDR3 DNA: TGTGCCAGCAGTTACGGGGGACAGGGTCTTTGGGAGACCCAGTACTTC
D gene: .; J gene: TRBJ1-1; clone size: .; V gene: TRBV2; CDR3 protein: CASSDRSAFEAFF; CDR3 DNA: TGTGCCAGCAGTGACCGGTCTGCTTTTGAAGCTTTCTTT
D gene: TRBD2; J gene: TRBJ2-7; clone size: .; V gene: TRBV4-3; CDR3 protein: CASSPTSIGRGSYEQYF; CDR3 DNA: TGCGCCAGCAGCCCCACCAGCATCGGGAGGGGTTCCTACGAGCAGTACTTC
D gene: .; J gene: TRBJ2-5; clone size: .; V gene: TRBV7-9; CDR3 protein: CASSLGQKETQYF; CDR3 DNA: TGTGCCAGCAGCTTAGGGCAGAAAGAGACCCAGTACTTC
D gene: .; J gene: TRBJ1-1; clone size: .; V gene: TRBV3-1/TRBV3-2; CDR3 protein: CASTLNTEAFF; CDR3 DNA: TGTGCCAGCACGTTGAACACTGAAGCTTTCTTT
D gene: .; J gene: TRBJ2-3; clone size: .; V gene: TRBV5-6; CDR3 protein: CASSLGQAVDTQYF; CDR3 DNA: TGTGCCAGCAGCTTGGGTCAGGCCGTAGATACGCAGTATTTT
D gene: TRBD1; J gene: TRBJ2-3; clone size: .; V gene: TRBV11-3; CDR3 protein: CASSQQGEVDTQYF; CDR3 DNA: TGTGCCAGCAGCCAACAGGGGGAGGTAGATACGCAGTATTTT
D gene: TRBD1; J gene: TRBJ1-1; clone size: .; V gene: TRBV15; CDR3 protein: CATSRKTGGTEAFF; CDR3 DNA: TGTGCCACCAGCAGAAAAACAGGGGGAACTGAAGCTTTCTTT
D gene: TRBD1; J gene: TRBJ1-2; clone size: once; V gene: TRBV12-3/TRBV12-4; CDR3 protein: CASKDRNDDGYTF; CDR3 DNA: TGTGCCAGCAAGGACAGGAACGATGATGGCTACACCTTC
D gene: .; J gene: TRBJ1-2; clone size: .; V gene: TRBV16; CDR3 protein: CASSRDTNYGYTF; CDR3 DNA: TGTGCCAGCAGCCGGGACACCAACTATGGCTACACCTTC
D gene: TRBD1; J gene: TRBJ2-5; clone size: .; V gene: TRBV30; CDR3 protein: CAWSSGQGDQETQYF; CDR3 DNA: TGTGCCTGGAGCTCCGGACAGGGGGATCAAGAGACCCAGTACTTC